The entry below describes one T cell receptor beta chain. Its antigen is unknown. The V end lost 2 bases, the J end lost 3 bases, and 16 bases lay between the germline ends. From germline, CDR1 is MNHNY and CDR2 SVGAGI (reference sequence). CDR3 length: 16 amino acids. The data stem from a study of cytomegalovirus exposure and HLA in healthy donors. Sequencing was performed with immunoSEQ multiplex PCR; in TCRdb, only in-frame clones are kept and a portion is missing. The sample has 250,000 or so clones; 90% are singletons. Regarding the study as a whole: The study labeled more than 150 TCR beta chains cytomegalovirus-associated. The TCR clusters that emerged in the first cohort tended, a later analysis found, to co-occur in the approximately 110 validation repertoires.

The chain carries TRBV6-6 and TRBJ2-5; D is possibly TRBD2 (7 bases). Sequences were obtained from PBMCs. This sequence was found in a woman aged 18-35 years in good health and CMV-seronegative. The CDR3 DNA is TGTGCCAGCAGTTACCCGCTGGGGGCGGGAGAAGAGACCCAGTACTTC. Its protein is CASSYPLGAGEETQYF.